The table lists the clone carrying this TCR beta chain with a few counts. The data originate from a study of blood T cell repertoires in COVID-19. About the study: There were acute and convalescent COVID-19 samples, and they came from the United States, Italy and Spain. The analysed material was cDNA or gDNA that came from T cells, B-cell-depleted T cells, or PBMCs.

As originally analysed: Estimates of nucleated cell counts were drawn from the amplification of reference gene primers. Sequencing used immunoSEQ multiplex PCR; TCRdb keeps in-frame clones, though not all of them. V, J and clone size are those of that table, while D and trimming were read from the DNA. Here the sample spans some 97,000 clones, roughly nine tenths being singletons. CDR1 and CDR2 from the germline V gene are MNHEY and SVGAGI. V shed 3 bases, J shed 4 bases, and the junction held 3 bases outside the gene matches. The CDR3 contains 14 residues. Sequences were obtained from peripheral blood. This receptor was taken from a man between 60 and 75 years old with acute or convalescent COVID-19. The rearrangement links TRBV6-5 to TRBJ1-5, with 7 bases that match TRBD1. The CDR3: CASSYQGGNQPQHF. CDR3 in DNA: TGTGCCAGCAGTTATCAGGGGGGTAATCAGCCCCAGCATTTT.